The 24 T cell receptor beta chains reported below all come from one sample, sequenced in a study of Graves' ophthalmopathy and Graves' hyperthyroidism. Amplification from RNA transcripts yielded the TCR beta CDR3 regions. Amplification began with first-round RT-PCR using HTBI primers, then second-round multiplex PCR was performed. TCRdb recomputed calls from the multiplex PCR reads with MiXCR, one row per CDR3 protein. This table holds 650,000 to 900,000 distinct CDR3 sequences, around 40% found once. The specimen sequenced was peripheral blood. The receptors come from an adult man with Graves' ophthalmopathy.

This clonotype was seen just once. This could be a read error, since a much larger clone is one nucleotide away. This chain links TRBV7-9 with TRBJ2-7; 7 nucleotides line up with TRBD2. This CDR3 contains 15 residues. Germline CDR1 SEHNR, CDR2 FQNEAQ (reference sequence). DNA of the CDR3: TGTGCCAGCAGCTTGGGACTATCGTCTTCCTACGGGCAGTACTTC. It specifies CASSLGLSSSYGQYF. The full variable domain, with the rest looked up from reference TRBV7-9 and TRBJ2-7, is DTGVSQNPRHKITKRGQNVTFRCDPISEHNRLYWYRQTLGQGPEFLTYFQNEAQLEKSRLLSDRFSAERPKGSFSTLEIQRTEQGDSAMYLCASSLGLSSSYGQYFGPGTRLTVT.

The V call is TRBV19, the J call TRBJ2-2; D unclear. CDR1 and CDR2 from the germline V gene are LNHDA and SQIVND (reference sequence). The CDR3 loop spans 14 amino acids. The V and J ends lost 8 bases and 3 bases respectively, with 13 bases between them. The CDR3 loop reads CASGLAMDTGELFF. Written as DNA, the CDR3 is TGTGCCAGTGGGTTGGCTATGGACACCGGGGAGCTGTTTTTT.

The table lists this clonotype with a few counts. This chain uses TRBV14 with TRBJ2-5; 8 bases map to TRBD2. CDR1 and CDR2 (germline): SGHDN, FVKESK. This CDR3 has 16 amino acids. The junction had 5 bases not matched to a gene; V was cut back by 1 base and J by 1 base. CDR3 nucleotide sequence: TGTGCCAGCAGCCAAGTAGCGGGACTGCTCCAAGAGACCCAGTACTTC. As protein: CASSQVAGLLQETQYF. Drawing the rest from reference TRBV14 and TRBJ2-5, the complete variable domain is EAGVTQFPSHSVIEKGQTVTLRCDPISGHDNLYWYRRVMGKEIKFLLHFVKESKQDESGMPNNRFLAERTGGTYSTLKVQPAELEDSGVYFCASSQVAGLLQETQYFGPGTRLLVL.

In this sample, this clonotype turned up a few times. The rearrangement uses TRBV5-4 and TRBJ2-2; weak D call: TRBD1 (5 bases). The CDR3 is 16 amino acids. CDR1 SGHNT and CDR2 YYREEE come from the germline V gene (reference sequence). V lost 0 bases and J lost 3, with 12 bases in between. Written as DNA, the CDR3 is TGTGCCAGCAGCTTGGCAGGGATTGGTTACACCGGGGAGCTGTTTTTT. As protein: CASSLAGIGYTGELFF.

This clonotype was picked up a small number of times. The rearrangement joins TRBV24-1 to TRBJ2-2; 11 bases are shared with TRBD1. Germline assignment: CDR1 KGHDR and CDR2 SFDVKD. This CDR3 region has 15 residues. The J segment lost 5 bases and the V segment lost 3 bases, leaving 1 base of the junction unmatched. The CDR3 here is CATSDGTGGTGELFF. CDR3 nucleotides: TGTGCCACCAGTGATGGGACAGGGGGGACCGGGGAGCTGTTTTTT.

Remarks on this clonotype: The CDR3 does not close with the conserved phenylalanine or tryptophan, likely indicating a read error. The chain combines TRBV9 with TRBJ2-2, with a tentative D call TRBD1 (6 bases). Trimming took off 0 bases at V and 5 bases at J, with 14 bases between the two ends. The CDR3 is made up of 16 amino acids. Per the germline V gene, CDR1 is SGDLS and CDR2 is YYNGEE. This chain's CDR3 is CASSVEQGGLTGELFL. In DNA, the CDR3 is TGTGCCAGCAGCGTAGAACAGGGCGGATTGACCGGGGAGCTGTTTCTT.

This clonotype was detected a few times. J is TRBJ1-5 and V is TRBV19; 7 bases match TRBD1. Unmatched junction bases numbered 14, after V lost 4 bases and J lost 5 bases. Germline V lookup: CDR1 LNHDA, CDR2 SQIVND (reference sequence). The CDR3 is 17 amino acids. In DNA, the CDR3 is TGTGCCAGTAGTAAAACACCTGACAGGGTACGGGATCAGCCCCAGCATTTT. Translation: CASSKTPDRVRDQPQHF.

The genes are TRBV29-1 and TRBJ2-7; 8 bases align to TRBD1. Trimming cost V 4 bases and J 5 bases; bases outside gene matches: 4. There are 12 residues in the CDR3. Germline V lookup: CDR1 SQVTM, CDR2 ANQGSEA. The CDR3 region is CSVGYRGNEQYF. CDR3 nucleotide sequence: TGCAGCGTTGGATACAGGGGGAACGAGCAGTACTTC.

This clonotype was seen a handful of times. The V gene is TRBV20-1, the J gene TRBJ1-5; D gene uncertain. V lost 1 base to trimming and J lost 3 bases, with 10 bases between them. This CDR3 has 14 amino acids. Germline V CDR1 and CDR2: DFQATT, SNEGSKA (reference sequence). For the CDR3, the DNA is TGCAGTGCTAGAGCGCCCCGAGACAATCAGCCCCAGCATTTT. Its translation is CSARAPRDNQPQHF.

The chain carries TRBV2 and TRBJ1-4, with 8 bases aligning to TRBD1. V shed 9 bases, J shed 3 bases, and the junction held 9 bases outside the gene matches. The CDR3 length is 15 residues. Germline loops: CDR1 SNHLY, CDR2 FYNNEI. The CDR3 protein is CASGTDRAANEKLFF. DNA of the CDR3: TGTGCCAGTGGAACGGACAGGGCAGCTAATGAAAAACTGTTTTTT.

In this sample, this clonotype turned up a few times. The rearrangement joins TRBV19 to TRBJ1-5; D gene ambiguous. Trimming removed 8 bases at V and 0 bases at J, with 8 bases between. The CDR3 covers 13 residues. The germline gives CDR1 LNHDA, CDR2 SQIVND (reference sequence). The CDR3 nucleotides are TGTGCCAGTGACACGAATAGCAATCAGCCCCAGCATTTT. It specifies CASDTNSNQPQHF.

V is TRBV7-9 and J is TRBJ1-3; D gene ambiguous. Trimming cost V 5 bases and J 0 bases, with 14 bases left between them. From germline, CDR1 is SEHNR and CDR2 FQNEAQ (reference sequence). The CDR3 sequence is 16 residues long. This CDR3 is CASSQFSGLSGNTIYF. The DNA for the CDR3 is TGTGCCAGCAGCCAGTTCTCGGGCCTCTCTGGAAACACCATATATTTT.

There are a few counts of this clonotype. The rearrangement joins TRBV2 to TRBJ2-2, with 8 bases identical to TRBD1. V lost 5 bases and J lost 3; bases outside the gene matches: 5. Per the germline V gene, CDR1 is SNHLY and CDR2 is FYNNEI. There are 15 residues in the CDR3. The CDR3 DNA follows: TGTGCCAGCAGTTTCAGGGGGCCGGACACCGGGGAGCTGTTTTTT. It specifies CASSFRGPDTGELFF.

This clonotype was seen many times. This chain connects TRBV14 to TRBJ1-4; TRBD1 aligns across 7 bases. The CDR3 is 17 amino acids. Germline V gene data show CDR1 as SGHDN and CDR2 as FVKESK. V was pared by 4 bases and J by 10 bases, with 18 bases of the junction left unmatched. The CDR3 is CASSPKSQGTRVGKLFF. As DNA, the CDR3 is TGTGCCAGCAGCCCAAAGTCACAGGGGACGCGAGTGGGAAAACTGTTTTTT.

This clonotype was seen only a few times. The gene calls are TRBV7-9 and TRBJ2-3; the D is unclear. The CDR3 consists of 12 residues. The germline V and J ends were trimmed by 2 bases and 5 bases, with 5 bases remaining between them. Per germline, CDR1 SEHNR and CDR2 FQNEAQ (reference sequence). CDR3 nucleotide sequence: TGTGCCAGCAGCTTAACCGGAGATACGCAGTATTTT. Protein sequence: CASSLTGDTQYF.

This clonotype was recorded at least ten times. The chain recombines TRBV7-3 with TRBJ1-6; D is undetermined. The length of the CDR3 is 15 residues. V lost 1 base and J 5 bases, leaving 9 bases between the germline ends. Germline-derived CDR1 and CDR2 are SGHTA and FQGTGA. In DNA form, the CDR3 reads TGTGCCAGCAGCTTAAACGGGCGGGATAATTCACCCCTCCACTTT. It yields the protein CASSLNGRDNSPLHF. Combining the CDR3 with reference TRBV7-3 and TRBJ1-6 gives the whole variable domain GAGVSQTPSNKVTEKGKYVELRCDPISGHTALYWYRQSLGQGPEFLIYFQGTGAADDSGLPNDRFFAVRPEGSVSTLKIQRTERGDSAVYLCASSLNGRDNSPLHFGNGTRLTVT.

This clonotype came up many times. The gene calls are TRBV29-1 and TRBJ2-5, with TRBD1 matching 8 bases. This CDR3 has 13 amino acids. Germline V gives CDR1 SQVTM, CDR2 ANQGSEA. Losses at the gene ends were 4 bases for V and 5 bases for J; bases not matched to a gene: 6. CDR3 amino acids: CSVGQGSAETQYF. The DNA of the CDR3 is TGCAGCGTTGGACAGGGGAGTGCTGAGACCCAGTACTTC.

This clonotype was counted ten times or more. J is TRBJ1-1 and V is TRBV9; D not certain. Trimming shortened V by 0 bases and J by 3 bases, and 12 bases separated the two germline ends. The CDR3 is 15 amino acids. Germline loops: CDR1 SGDLS, CDR2 YYNGEE. Written as DNA, the CDR3 is TGTGCCAGCAGCGTAGCTCCCGGAGCGGACACTGAAGCTTTCTTT. This translates into CASSVAPGADTEAFF.

The chain joins TRBV7-2 to TRBJ1-1; a possible D gene is TRBD1 (5 bases). Trimming shortened V by 2 bases and J by 4 bases, and 11 bases separated the two germline ends. Germline CDR1 is SGHTA and CDR2 is FQGNSA. The CDR3 is 14 amino acids. The CDR3 here is CASSLPGRATEAFF. CDR3 nucleotide sequence: TGTGCCAGCAGCTTACCCGGCAGGGCCACTGAAGCTTTCTTT.

This clonotype has a handful of counts. The chain links TRBV10-1 to TRBJ2-2, with D unclear. The CDR3 is made up of 13 amino acids. V was clipped by 6 bases and J by 6 bases, with 11 bases between them. Germline V gives CDR1 WNHNN, CDR2 SYGVQD (reference sequence). The CDR3 protein is CASSPRFAGELFF. The CDR3 region has the DNA TGCGCCAGCAGCCCTAGGTTCGCCGGGGAGCTGTTTTTT.

This clonotype appeared a single time. The rearrangement links TRBV25-1 to TRBJ1-6, with a possible D match to TRBD1 (6 bases). With 8 bases removed from V and 5 bases from J, the gap between germline ends came to 16 bases. This CDR3 comprises 15 residues. The germline V gene has CDR1 MGHDK and CDR2 SYGVNS. The CDR3 DNA reads as TGTGCCAGCGCTTCAAACGGACAGCATAATTCACCCCTCCACTTT. Protein sequence: CASASNGQHNSPLHF.

V usage is TRBV2 and J usage is TRBJ2-7, with 8 bases lining up with TRBD1. V was pared by 6 bases and J by 4 bases, with 5 bases of the junction left unmatched. The CDR3 is 13 amino acids. CDR1 and CDR2 (germline): SNHLY, FYNNEI. The CDR3 spells CASRATGGYEQYF. For the CDR3, the DNA is TGTGCCAGCAGAGCAACAGGGGGTTACGAGCAGTACTTC.

V is TRBV9 and J is TRBJ2-5; D possibly uses TRBD1 or TRBD2 (6 bases each). The length of the CDR3 is 17 residues. Germline assignment: CDR1 SGDLS and CDR2 YYNGEE. With 2 bases removed from V and 2 bases from J, the gap between germline ends came to 19 bases. CDR3 sequence: CASSVRPTGGHQETQYF. The CDR3 DNA reads TGTGCCAGCAGCGTCCGACCGACCGGGGGCCATCAAGAGACCCAGTACTTC.

V usage is TRBV18 and J usage is TRBJ2-7, with 9 nucleotides matching TRBD1. The junction had 7 bases not matched to a gene; V was cut back by 2 bases and J by 2 bases. This CDR3 has 16 residues. Germline values: CDR1 KGHSH, CDR2 LQKENI. This chain's CDR3 is CASSPGQGRITYEQYF. CDR3 DNA sequence: TGTGCCAGCTCACCAGGACAGGGGCGGATCACCTACGAGCAGTACTTC.